A selection of T cell receptor beta chains follows, all from one sample in a study of blood T cell repertoires in COVID-19. The repertoire was sequenced with immunoSEQ multiplex PCR; TCRdb's copy has only in-frame clones and lacks some. The data contain under 300,000 clones, about 83% of them singletons. Specimen: peripheral blood. The source is a woman aged 50 to 60 who had recovered from COVID-19. The CDR3 runs from the conserved cysteine through the conserved F or W. A D gene is named only where the DNA matches it firmly. Rows may omit the clone size; those that give it use once, few, many or a size class.

>NA|TRBJ1-2|NA|TRBV6-2/TRBV6-3
TGTGCCAGCAGTTACACCGACAGGATCTATGGCTACACCTTC
CASSYTDRIYGYTF
>NA|TRBJ2-3|once|TRBV19
TGTGCCAGTAGTAGACGGGGGGCGGAATGGGATACGCAGTATTTT
CASSRRGAEWDTQYF
>NA|TRBJ2-5|NA|TRBV5-5
TGTGCCAGCAGCTTGGAGGCGGCAGGGAGGCGAGAGACCCAGTACTTC
CASSLEAAGRRETQYF
>TRBD1|TRBJ1-4|NA|TRBV30
TGTGCCTGCCCCCTAAGAGACAGGGGGTTTGAAAAACTGTTTTTT
CACPLRDRGFEKLFF
>TRBD1|TRBJ1-2|NA|TRBV5-1
TGCGCCAGCAGCGGGACAGTCTATGGCTACACCTTC
CASSGTVYGYTF
>TRBD2|TRBJ2-3|NA|TRBV4-3
TGCGCCAGCAGCCTCAGACTAGCGGGAGACACAGATACGCAGTATTTT
CASSLRLAGDTDTQYF
>TRBD1|TRBJ1-1|NA|TRBV5-8
TGTGCCACCAGGGGGCTGAACACTGAAGCTTTCTTT
CATRGLNTEAFF
>TRBD2|TRBJ2-7|NA|TRBV7-2
TGTGCCAGCAGCTTAGTCCCGCGGGAGGTTGACGAGCAGTACTTC
CASSLVPREVDEQYF
>TRBD2|TRBJ2-1|NA|TRBV13
TGTGCCAGCAGCTATCCCGGGACTAGCACTTCCTACAATGAGCAGTTCTTC
CASSYPGTSTSYNEQFF
>TRBD1|TRBJ2-7|NA|TRBV29-1
TGCAGCGCCTCGAAAGGTGGGACAGGACGCGACGAGCAGTACTTC
CSASKGGTGRDEQYF
>NA|TRBJ2-3|NA|TRBV18
TGTGCCAGCTCACCGGGACTCAGCACAGATACGCAGTATTTT
CASSPGLSTDTQYF
>TRBD2|TRBJ2-1|once|TRBV4-3
TGCGCCAGCAGCCAAGAGACTAGCGGGGGGATGAATGAGCAGTTCTTC
CASSQETSGGMNEQFF
>TRBD1|TRBJ2-7|NA|TRBV9
TGTGCCAGCGGCCGAGAAGGGACAGGGTCCTACGAGCAGTACTTC
CASGREGTGSYEQYF
>TRBD1|TRBJ1-2|NA|TRBV28
TGTGCCAGCAGTTGGGTCCCGGGACAGGGAAGCTACACCTTC
CASSWVPGQGSYTF
>NA|TRBJ2-2|NA|TRBV29-1
TGCAGCGTTGTCCTCTGGGGGGCGAACACCGGGGAGCTGTTTTTT
CSVVLWGANTGELFF
>TRBD1|TRBJ2-1|NA|TRBV7-2
TGTGCCAGCAGTTCCGGACAGGTTTTCAATGAGCAGTTCTTC
CASSSGQVFNEQFF
>TRBD2|TRBJ2-3|NA|TRBV7-6
TGTGCCAGCAGCTTAGGGGGACTAGGGGGATCAGATACGCAGTATTTT
CASSLGGLGGSDTQYF
>NA|TRBJ2-2|NA|TRBV7-2
TGTGCCAGCAGCTTATCTAAAACCGGGGAGCTGTTTTTT
CASSLSKTGELFF
>NA|TRBJ1-5|few|TRBV4-2
TGTGCCAGCAGCCAAGATCTTTTTCCCAATCAGCCCCAGCATTTT
CASSQDLFPNQPQHF
>NA|TRBJ2-7|NA|TRBV18
TGTGCCAGCTCACCTCGGACCGGGATTGGGGAGCAGTACTTC
CASSPRTGIGEQYF
>NA|TRBJ1-6|NA|TRBV7-3
TGTGCCAGCAGCCTACGGGATAATTCACCCCTCCACTTT
CASSLRDNSPLHF
>NA|TRBJ1-1|NA|TRBV4-3
TGCGCCAGCAGCCGGCGTGCGGACAGTGTGAACACTGAAGCTTTCTTT
CASSRRADSVNTEAFF
>NA|TRBJ2-1|once|TRBV2
TGTGCCAGCAGTGGGAGGGCGATTAGCTCCTACAATGAGCAGTTCTTC
CASSGRAISSYNEQFF
>NA|TRBJ2-3|NA|TRBV28
TGTGCCAGCAGTTTGGCGGCGGGGTTGGGAGATACGCAGTATTTT
CASSLAAGLGDTQYF
>NA|TRBJ1-5|NA|TRBV4-1
TGCGCCAGCAGCCAAGCAGGGAGGGGAAGCAATCAGCCCCAGCATTTT
CASSQAGRGSNQPQHF
>NA|TRBJ1-5|NA|TRBV18
TGTGCCAGCTCATCCGACAGGAATCAGCCCCAGCATTTT
CASSSDRNQPQHF
>TRBD1|TRBJ2-1|NA|TRBV19
TGTGCCAGTAGCAGACAGGGGGCGTATTTAAATGAGCAGTTCTTC
CASSRQGAYLNEQFF
>NA|TRBJ1-2|NA|TRBV19
TGTGCCAGTATCGGGGAAGTAGCTAACTATGGCTACACCTTC
CASIGEVANYGYTF
>TRBD1|TRBJ2-1|NA|TRBV28
TGTGCCAGCAGTTTTAGGGACAGGGTTTTCGATGAGCAGTTCTTC
CASSFRDRVFDEQFF
>TRBD1|TRBJ2-7|NA|TRBV7-9
TGTGCCAGCAGCAGGGGACAGGGCCTGCGGGACGAGCAGTACTTC
CASSRGQGLRDEQYF
>TRBD2|TRBJ2-1|NA|TRBV5-4
TGTGCCAGCAGCCCCCCCACTAGCGACGAGCAGTTCTTC
CASSPPTSDEQFF
>NA|TRBJ2-7|NA|TRBV20-1
TGCAGTGCTAGTCCCCCCTTATCGGTATACGAGCAGTACTTC
CSASPPLSVYEQYF
>TRBD1|TRBJ1-1|NA|TRBV11-2
TGTGCCAGCCTTTACAGGGGGCGCGACACTGAAGCTTTCTTT
CASLYRGRDTEAFF
>NA|TRBJ2-5|once|TRBV9
TGTGCCAGCAGCTACGGAATATCTCAGGGGCCTCAAGAGACCCAGTACTTC
CASSYGISQGPQETQYF
>TRBD2|TRBJ2-7|NA|TRBV5-4
TGTGCCAGCAGCATCCCGTTGGGACTAGGGGGGGAGGAGCAGTACTTC
CASSIPLGLGGEEQYF
>NA|TRBJ1-1|NA|TRBV9
TGTGCCAGCAGCGCCCACGAAGGGCAGGGAGGCACTGAAGCTTTCTTT
CASSAHEGQGGTEAFF
>NA|TRBJ1-6|NA|TRBV27
TGTGCCAGCAGTTTATCGAATGCGCTCGGGGATTCACCCCTCCACTTT
CASSLSNALGDSPLHF
>NA|TRBJ1-6|NA|TRBV14
TGTGCCAGCAGCCCACCGGGGAGGGGAAGATACAATTCACCCCTCCACTTT
CASSPPGRGRYNSPLHF
>NA|TRBJ2-7|NA|TRBV7-9
TGTGCCAGCACCAGAACCACTAGCAGGGACGAGCAGTACTTC
CASTRTTSRDEQYF
>NA|TRBJ1-5|NA|TRBV25-1
TGTGCCAGCAGTGGGGCGGGGGATAGCAATCAGCCCCAGCATTTT
CASSGAGDSNQPQHF
>TRBD1|TRBJ1-1|NA|TRBV28
TGTGCCAGCAGTCCGTCGACAGGGGGCCTCCCCGAGGCTTTCTTT
CASSPSTGGLPEAFF
>TRBD1|TRBJ2-1|NA|TRBV24-1
TGTGCCACCAGTTCCGGGACAGGGGGCTTCAATGAGCAGTTCTTC
CATSSGTGGFNEQFF
>TRBD2|TRBJ2-1|NA|TRBV20-1
TGCAGTGCTAGTCCCCTAGCGGGGGGTAACAATGAGCAGTTCTTC
CSASPLAGGNNEQFF
>NA|TRBJ1-2|NA|TRBV5-8
TGTGCCAGCAGCCCTATCGGGGAGGCGCGCTATGGCTACACCTTC
CASSPIGEARYGYTF
>NA|TRBJ1-2|NA|TRBV2
TGTGCCAGCAGCCAGGGCCTAGGCTATGGCTACACCTTC
CASSQGLGYGYTF
>TRBD1|TRBJ2-1|NA|TRBV9
TGTGCCAGCAGCTCACCAACCGGGACAGGGGACAATGAGCAGTTCTTC
CASSSPTGTGDNEQFF
>NA|TRBJ1-2|NA|TRBV19
TGTGCCAGTAGTCTAATCGCCCTGAGGGGCTACACCTTC
CASSLIALRGYTF
>TRBD1|TRBJ1-1|NA|TRBV4-1
TGCGCCAGCAGCCCAACCCATCTACGACAGGGAGGTGAAGCTTTCTTT
CASSPTHLRQGGEAFF
>TRBD2|TRBJ2-5|NA|TRBV6-2/TRBV6-3
TGTGCCAGCAGCCACGGTGGGACTAGCGGGAGAGAGACCCAGTACTTC
CASSHGGTSGRETQYF
>NA|TRBJ1-1|few|TRBV6-2/TRBV6-3
TGTGCCAGCAGTTATGAGGTGACCGGGGACACTGAAGCTTTCTTT
CASSYEVTGDTEAFF
>NA|TRBJ1-4|NA|TRBV15
TGTGCCACCAGCAGAGGAGGGGAAAAACTGTTTTTT
CATSRGGEKLFF